The entry below gives a single T cell receptor (beta chain) sequence along with its context. Its target antigen remains unknown. The record has no base qualities; no much larger clone is one base away. The time point label here, explained by the study, means: baseline before first vaccination. Vaccinee samples came from UK trials COV001 and COV002, including a single-blind randomized controlled phase 2/3 trial of AZD1222 (ChAdOx1 nCoV-19) in healthy adults. Trial participant PBMC samples were collected at day 0 and day 28 after the second dose for TCRbeta chain sequencing. The CDR3 regions of human TCRbeta chains were analyzed by immunosequencing. On the authors' methods: TCRs in the repertoires were compared against a reference library of SARS-CoV-2-specific TCRs that had been generated with the MIRA antigen-specificity platform. Breadth was defined as the fraction of unique TCRs that were SARS-CoV-2-associated, and depth was defined as the fraction of total T cells that were SARS-CoV-2-associated. Using the MIRA data, each spike-specific TCR was assigned both to the spike region to which the TCR was reactive and to a CD4 or CD8 class. Log10-transformed breadth and depth values were compared by one-way ANOVA with Sidak's multiple comparisons tests. This immuneACCESS table, as held by TCRdb, lists in-frame sequences with V and J called but not all clones. Of the missing ones, under half trace to an unresolved V gene in checked studies; the others have no known cause. That table supplies the V and J calls and clone size; D and trimming were determined from the DNA. This sample gives approximately 110,000 clones in total; 89% of them show up just once. In total, the top ten clones hold under 5% of the sample.

The record originates from a study of T cell responses to AZD1222 COVID-19 vaccine (dated by TCRdb to about 2021). As for the study more broadly: AZD1222 recipients given second doses at about 4 weeks or at about 12 weeks were pooled, since spike-specific TCR depth and breadth were not found to differ between the two schedules. TCR sequencing covered some 250 trial participants: about 210 given two doses of AZD1222 and about 26 given two doses of MenACWY control vaccine. Trial participants were enrolled by age into 18-55, 56-69 and 70-plus year subgroups, with approximately 160, 26 and 62 TCR-sequenced participants respectively. The research as a whole found: No day 14 peak-response samples were available, so repertoires were characterized only after the peak T cell response. Reportedly, close to half of the unique spike-specific TCRs recognized epitopes lying outside the regions that are mutated in the B.1.351 and B.1.1.7 variants. Conclusions about previously exposed vaccinees are limited because only six or seven AZD1222 recipients were SARS-CoV-2 seropositive at baseline. Participants were mostly white British and included more females than males, and it was suggested by the authors that clonal diversity may have been underestimated. In the small 56-69-year group, the increase in depth fell short of significance, most likely because of low power. The vaccine-associated CD4 TCRs covered the entire spike protein, and the dominant responses fell in regions 160-218 and 743-854. After two AZD1222 doses, spike-specific TCR breadth and depth were significantly higher than at day 0 and than in MenACWY recipients.

Trimming takes 5 bases from V and 5 bases from J, and the germline ends sit 18 bases apart. CDR1 and CDR2 are read off the germline V gene as SNHLY and FYNNEI. Including cysteine and phenylalanine, the CDR3 has 15 amino acids. The CDR3 DNA has 45 bases and is translated from base 1. The sequencing used peripheral blood, collected on day 0 of AZD1222 vaccination. This receptor was taken from an adult in good health. This receptor chain uses TRBV2 and TRBJ2-5; TRBD1 is a possible D gene, resting on 5 matching bases. The CDR3 region reads CASSKNSGSKETQYF. In nucleotide form, the sequence is TGTGCCAGCAGTAAAAATTCAGGGTCGAAGGAGACCCAGTACTTC.